This passage covers 26 T cell receptor beta chains from one sample sequenced in a study of blood T cell repertoires in COVID-19. Assay: immunoSEQ multiplex PCR; the TCRdb copy retains only in-frame clones and omits some. The repertoire holds about 180,000 clones, more than 85% seen once, with approximately 0.6% in the top ten. Sequences were obtained from peripheral blood. The receptors stem from a man in his sixties with COVID-19, enrolled during active disease.

The chain links TRBV28 to TRBJ1-2, with TRBD1 identical over 10 bases. The CDR3 runs to 15 residues. V trimming: 1 base; J trimming: 2 bases; junction bases outside the gene matches: 1. Looked up from germline, CDR1 is MDHEN and CDR2 is SYDVKM. The CDR3 DNA reads as TGTGCCAGCAGTTTATTGGACAGGGGGAACTATGGCTACACCTTC. Its translation: CASSLLDRGNYGYTF.

The chain couples TRBV4-3 to TRBJ2-5; D perhaps matches TRBD1 (5 bases). The length of the CDR3 is 16 residues. V shed 0 bases and J shed 5 bases, with 16 bases lying between them. The germline gives CDR1 LGHNA, CDR2 YSLEER. The CDR3 loop reads CASSQEGNRRTETQYF. CDR3 nucleotides: TGCGCCAGCAGCCAAGAGGGTAACAGGCGGACGGAGACCCAGTACTTC.

This clone appeared a few times. The genes are TRBV7-2 and TRBJ1-2; tentative D call: TRBD1 (6 bases). Trimming stripped 4 bases from V and 4 bases from J, with 16 bases between. The germline V gene has CDR1 SGHTA and CDR2 FQGNSA. CDR3 length: 15 amino acids. The DNA for the CDR3 is TGTGCCAGCAGCTCGAAGACAGGACGAATCTATGGCTACACCTTC. Residues: CASSSKTGRIYGYTF.

In regard to this clone: Other DNA variants within this sample encode the same CDR3. V and J are TRBV19 and TRBJ1-5; 7 positions match TRBD1. Germline V gene lookup returns CDR1 LNHDA and CDR2 SQIVND (reference sequence). CDR3 length equals 14 residues. With 5 bases clipped from V and 2 bases from J, the junction kept 3 bases outside the gene matches. The CDR3 is CASSQGGGNQPQHF. The CDR3 nucleotides read TGTGCCAGTAGTCAGGGGGGAGGCAATCAGCCCCAGCATTTT.

The chain links TRBV6-4 to TRBJ2-1; 7 nucleotides agree with TRBD2. CDR1 MRHNA and CDR2 SNTAGT come from the germline V gene. The CDR3 has 16 residues. V shed 1 base, J shed 5 bases, and the junction held 8 bases outside the gene matches. In nucleotides, the CDR3 is TGTGCCAGCAGTGACTATGTGACTAGCCGTCACAATGAGCAGTTCTTC. It codes for CASSDYVTSRHNEQFF.

V usage is TRBV27 and J usage is TRBJ1-6; D is uncertain. The CDR3 runs to 13 residues. Per the germline V gene, CDR1 is MNHEY and CDR2 is SMNVEV (reference sequence). Trimming removed 6 bases at V and 10 bases at J, with 13 bases between. The CDR3 protein is CASRSGIRSPLHF. CDR3 nucleotide sequence: TGTGCCAGCAGGTCGGGGATACGGTCACCCCTCCACTTT.

The gene calls are TRBV7-9 and TRBJ2-2, with a tentative D call TRBD1 (7 bases). V lost 1 base and J lost 1, with 13 bases in between. Germline loops: CDR1 SEHNR, CDR2 FQNEAQ (reference sequence). The CDR3 is 17 amino acids. CDR3 residues: CASSLGGDSQNTGELFF. CDR3 coding DNA: TGTGCCAGCAGCTTAGGGGGGGACAGTCAGAACACCGGGGAGCTGTTTTTT.

This clone was recorded only once. The J gene is TRBJ2-5, the V gene TRBV7-2, with 7 bases aligning to TRBD1. Per the germline V gene, CDR1 is SGHTA and CDR2 is FQGNSA. Trimming removed 3 bases from V and 5 bases from J; junction bases left unmatched: 3. This CDR3 contains 13 residues. The CDR3 loop is CASSFGQAETQYF. The CDR3 coding sequence is TGTGCCAGCAGCTTTGGACAGGCGGAGACCCAGTACTTC. The complete variable domain, with remaining parts taken from reference TRBV7-2 and TRBJ2-5, reads GAGVSQSPSNKVTEKGKDVELRCDPISGHTALYWYRQSLGQGLEFLIYFQGNSAPDKSGLPSDRFSAERTGGSVSTLTIQRTQQEDSAVYLCASSFGQAETQYFGPGTRLLVL.

This chain uses TRBV5-1 with TRBJ1-5; TRBD1 aligns across 7 bases. V gave up 1 base and J gave up 1 base; unmatched junction bases: 5. CDR3 length equals 16 residues. CDR1 is SGHRS, CDR2 YFSETQ, per germline. CDR3 residues: CASSLIPGGSNQPQHF. CDR3 in DNA: TGCGCCAGCAGCTTGATCCCAGGGGGGAGCAATCAGCCCCAGCATTTT.

The J gene is TRBJ1-5, the V gene TRBV5-1, with no clear D. Trimming removed 4 bases from V and 0 bases from J, with 17 bases in between. This CDR3 spans 17 amino acids. Germline V CDR1 and CDR2: SGHRS, YFSETQ. CDR3 nucleotide sequence: TGCGCCAGCAGCAGTGATGTGGCAGAAGATAGCAATCAGCCCCAGCATTTT. It translates to CASSSDVAEDSNQPQHF.

The chain uses TRBV12-3 or TRBV12-4 and TRBJ1-2; 8 bases are shared with TRBD1. The CDR3 has 13 amino acids. V shed 4 bases, J shed 8 bases, and the junction held 6 bases outside the gene matches. The CDR3 is CASSSRTGLGYTF. CDR3 in DNA: TGTGCCAGCAGTTCACGGACAGGGCTAGGCTACACCTTC.

This rearrangement joins TRBV5-4 to TRBJ2-7; no clear D. The germline V gene encodes CDR1 SGHNT and CDR2 YYREEE (reference sequence). The CDR3 has 12 amino acids. Trimming shortened V by 4 bases and J by 1 base, and 6 bases separated the two germline ends. CDR3 coding DNA: TGTGCCAGCAGCCTATATTCCTACGAGCAGTACTTC. It codes for CASSLYSYEQYF.

This chain joins TRBV5-1 and TRBJ2-5; TRBD2 aligns across 14 bases. CDR3 length: 15 residues. V lost 3 bases, J lost 7 bases, and 5 bases stayed unmatched. The germline V gene encodes CDR1 SGHRS and CDR2 YFSETQ. The DNA for the CDR3 is TGCGCCAGCAGCTCGACTAGCGGGGGGGCGGTGACCCAGTACTTC. This gives the protein CASSSTSGGAVTQYF.

V gene TRBV6-5 combines with J gene TRBJ2-7; D may be TRBD1 (6 bases). Trimming took 0 bases from V and 4 from J, leaving 13 bases between them. The germline V gene encodes CDR1 MNHEY and CDR2 SVGAGI. The CDR3 spans 15 residues. CDR3 coding DNA: TGTGCCAGCAGTTACTCGGGCAGGGGTTTTTACGAGCAGTACTTC. It codes for CASSYSGRGFYEQYF.

This sequence joins TRBV30 and TRBJ1-2, with D unclear. Trimming stripped 2 bases from V and 2 bases from J, with 6 bases between. Per germline, CDR1 GTSNPN and CDR2 SVGIG (reference sequence). The CDR3 covers 12 residues. The CDR3 reads CAWSLKNYGYTF. CDR3 nucleotide sequence: TGTGCCTGGAGTCTAAAGAACTATGGCTACACCTTC.

This clone was counted between two and nine times. The gene calls are TRBV19 and TRBJ1-2; perhaps TRBD1 as D (6 bases). Germline assignment: CDR1 LNHDA and CDR2 SQIVND (reference sequence). The CDR3 is 13 residues long. V was cut by 4 bases and J by 3 bases, with 9 bases left in between. CDR3 in DNA: TGTGCCAGTAGTAAACAGGGTCACTATGGCTACACCTTC. It yields the protein CASSKQGHYGYTF.

The rearrangement uses TRBV12-3 or TRBV12-4 and TRBJ2-7, with 8 bases fitting TRBD1. V dropped 2 bases and J dropped 7; count of bases not matched to a gene: 4. The CDR3 loop spans 13 amino acids. CDR3 loop: CASSLRQGREQYF. The CDR3 DNA sequence: TGTGCCAGCAGTTTACGACAGGGGAGGGAGCAGTACTTC.

The chain links TRBV2 to TRBJ1-3, with 7 bases fitting TRBD1. V lost 5 bases, J lost 3 bases, and 1 base stayed unmatched. This CDR3 is 13 amino acids long. Germline CDR1 is SNHLY and CDR2 is FYNNEI. CDR3 sequence reads: CASSRTGGNTIYF. CDR3 in DNA: TGTGCCAGCAGTCGGACAGGTGGAAACACCATATATTTT.

The V call is TRBV7-3, the J call TRBJ2-5; the match to TRBD2 covers 7 bases. Per the germline V gene, CDR1 is SGHTA and CDR2 is FQGTGA. V was clipped by 4 bases and J by 1 base; unmatched bases: 9. This CDR3 region has 16 residues. The DNA for the CDR3 is TGTGCCAGCAGCTCAAATGCGGGGGAAGGCCAAGAGACCCAGTACTTC. Protein product: CASSSNAGEGQETQYF.

The J gene is TRBJ1-1, the V gene TRBV3-1 (or the pseudogene TRBV3-2); possibly TRBD1 for D (6 bases). The CDR3 runs 13 residues. Germline V gene sequence: CDR1 LGHDT, CDR2 YNNKEL (reference sequence). The V end lost 5 bases, the J end lost 5 bases, and 12 bases lay between the germline ends. The CDR3 sequence: CASSSYQGTEAFF. The CDR3 bases are TGTGCCAGCAGCTCCTATCAGGGGACTGAAGCTTTCTTT.

A remark on this clone: A read error is likely, as this CDR3 ends without the conserved phenylalanine or tryptophan. It is unclear where the CDR3 begins or ends on the DNA, so no DNA is shown, and the CDR3 is as TCRdb lists it. The rearrangement joins TRBV2 to TRBJ1-2; the table's D call, TRBD1, has no DNA check behind it. Germline loops: CDR1 SNHLY, CDR2 FYNNEI. Termini included, the CDR3 measures 11 amino acids. The CDR3: CASSLNTRNLI.

In regard to this clone: The sample has other DNA sequences that encode this CDR3 too. V usage is TRBV9 and J usage is TRBJ1-3, with TRBD1 as a possible D gene (5 bases). CDR3 length: 14 amino acids. CDR1 is SGDLS and CDR2 is YYNGEE in the germline V gene. The V gene lost 0 bases and the J gene lost 1 base, with 5 bases spanning the gap. The CDR3 loop reads CASSVAGSGNTIYF. The CDR3 nucleotides are TGTGCCAGCAGCGTAGCAGGGTCTGGAAACACCATATATTTT.

Concerning this clone: In the same sample, other DNA sequences code for this CDR3. The chain carries TRBV5-8 and TRBJ2-7, with a possible D match to TRBD1 (5 bases). This CDR3 contains 14 residues. Between the trimmed V and J ends, which lost 0 bases and 2 bases, there was a span of 9 bases. The germline CDR1 and CDR2 sequences are SGHTS and YDEGEE. CDR3 sequence (DNA): TGTGCCAGCAGCTTGGCCAGGGTTCCCTACGAGCAGTACTTC. Translated, it gives CASSLARVPYEQYF.

The table lists this clone with a count of one. The chain couples TRBV21-1 to TRBJ2-1; whether TRBD1, the table's D call, matches the DNA was not checked. TRBV21-1 is recorded as a pseudogene. The CDR3 covers 14 residues. CDR3 nucleotide sequence: TGTGCCAGCTCACCGTGGGGCGAACGAAACGAGCAGTTCTTC. This codes for CASSPWGERNEQFF.

This chain connects TRBV2 to TRBJ1-2; no reliable D call. The germline CDR1 and CDR2 sequences are SNHLY and FYNNEI. This CDR3 is built from 13 residues. Trimming cost V 8 bases and J 2 bases, with 12 bases left between them. CDR3 sequence reads: CASVTAGNYGYTF. DNA of the CDR3: TGTGCCAGCGTCACAGCGGGCAACTATGGCTACACCTTC. Supplemented by reference TRBV2 and TRBJ1-2, the full variable domain reads EPEVTQTPSHQVTQMGQEVILRCVPISNHLYFYWYRQILGQKVEFLVSFYNNEISEKSEIFDDQFSVERPDGSNFTLKIRSTKLEDSAMYFCASVTAGNYGYTFGSGTRLTVV.

The CDR3 coding sequence is TGTGCCACCAGTGAGACCGGGACAGGGCATCCAGATACGCAGTATTTT. Its translation: CATSETGTGHPDTQYF. V usage is TRBV24-1 and J usage is TRBJ2-3, with 9 positions matching TRBD1. This CDR3 is built from 16 residues. Trimming took 4 bases from V and 4 from J; bases not matched to a gene: 8. The germline gives CDR1 KGHDR, CDR2 SFDVKD.